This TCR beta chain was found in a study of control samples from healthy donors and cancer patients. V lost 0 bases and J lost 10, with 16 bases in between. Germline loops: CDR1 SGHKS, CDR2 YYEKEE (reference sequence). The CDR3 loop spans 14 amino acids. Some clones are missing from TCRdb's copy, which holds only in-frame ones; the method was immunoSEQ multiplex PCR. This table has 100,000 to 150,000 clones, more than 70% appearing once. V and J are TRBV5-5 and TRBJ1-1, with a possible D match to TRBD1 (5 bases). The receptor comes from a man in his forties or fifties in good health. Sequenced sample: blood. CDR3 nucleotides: TGTGCCAGCAGCTTGGCAGGGCCCGGTGGTGGAGCTTTCTTT. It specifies CASSLAGPGGGAFF. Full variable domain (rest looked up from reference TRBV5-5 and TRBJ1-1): DAGVTQSPTHLIKTRGQQVTLRCSPISGHKSVSWYQQVLGQGPQFIFQYYEKEERGRGNFPDRFSARQFPNYSSELNVNALLLGDSALYLCASSLAGPGGGAFFGQGTRLTVV.